These 22 T cell receptor beta chains originate from one sample sequenced in a study of OX40 agonist ivuxolimab in advanced cancers. TCRdb's copy holds only in-frame clones and misses some; the assay was immunoSEQ multiplex PCR. The table records approximately 100,000 clones, roughly nine tenths of them present only once. The specimen was CD4+ or CD8+ T cells sorted from blood, collected in a trial of the OX40 agonist ivuxolimab. The receptor set was obtained from an adult with an advanced solid tumor such as melanoma, head and neck, liver or kidney cancer.

The chain recombines TRBV2 with TRBJ2-7; a weak D match, TRBD2 (6 bases). This CDR3 spans 16 amino acids. Germline V gene lookup returns CDR1 SNHLY and CDR2 FYNNEI. Trimming removed 4 bases from V and 7 bases from J, with 23 bases in between. CDR3 sequence (DNA): TGTGCCAGCAGTGGAATAACAGGCGGGGCCCCTGGAGAGCAGTACTTC. Its translation: CASSGITGGAPGEQYF.

V gene TRBV7-6 combines with J gene TRBJ1-2, with 8 bases fitting TRBD1. Unmatched junction bases numbered 2, after V lost 5 bases and J lost 3 bases. Germline V CDR1 and CDR2: SGHVS, FNYEAQ. This CDR3 spans 13 amino acids. This chain's CDR3 is CASSPGGDYGYTF. CDR3 in DNA: TGTGCCAGCAGCCCAGGGGGCGACTATGGCTACACCTTC.

This clone has only one observation. The rearrangement links TRBV7-8 to TRBJ2-5; D is ambiguous. The germline V gene has CDR1 SGHVS and CDR2 FQNEAQ. V lost 0 bases and J 2 bases, leaving 4 bases between the germline ends. The CDR3 length is 13 residues. The CDR3 nucleotides are TGTGCCAGCAGCTTAGCTCAACAAGAGACCCAGTACTTC. Translating gives CASSLAQQETQYF.

Only a few counts were recorded for this clone. V and J are TRBV28 and TRBJ2-5; 12 bases line up with TRBD1. With 7 bases clipped from V and 4 bases from J, the junction kept 13 bases outside the gene matches. Germline V CDR1 and CDR2: MDHEN, SYDVKM. The CDR3 has 17 residues. CDR3 sequence: CASNQGTGGRRGETQYF. CDR3 bases: TGTGCCAGCAACCAAGGGACAGGGGGCCGGAGGGGAGAGACCCAGTACTTC.

The V call is TRBV5-1, the J call TRBJ1-2, with TRBD1 as a possible D gene (6 bases). Germline CDR1 is SGHRS and CDR2 is YFSETQ. The CDR3 spans 15 residues. Trimming cost V 3 bases and J 2 bases, with 14 bases left between them. The CDR3 DNA sequence: TGCGCCAGCAGCTCAGACGGGGGGGCAAACTATGGCTACACCTTC. This encodes CASSSDGGANYGYTF.

The V call is TRBV4-2, the J call TRBJ2-3, with 8 bases that match TRBD2. CDR3 length: 14 residues. J lost 3 bases, V lost 2 bases, and 1 base had no gene match. The V gene's germline CDR1 is LGHNA and CDR2 YNFKEQ. CDR3 loop: CASSQRGGTDTQYF. CDR3 DNA: TGTGCCAGCAGCCAACGGGGGGGGACAGATACGCAGTATTTT.

The CDR3 spells CASSLGEVWTNEKLFF. In DNA form, the CDR3 reads TGCGCCAGCAGCTTGGGGGAAGTCTGGACTAATGAAAAACTGTTTTTT. This sequence joins TRBV5-1 and TRBJ1-4; D not resolved. Germline CDR1 and CDR2: SGHRS and YFSETQ. The V and J ends lost 0 bases and 2 bases respectively, with 11 bases between them. This CDR3 contains 16 residues.

V usage is TRBV5-6 and J usage is TRBJ1-1, with 7 nucleotides matching TRBD1. Trimming took 4 bases from V and 5 from J; bases not matched to a gene: 8. Germline-derived CDR1 and CDR2 are SGHDT and YYEEEE. The CDR3 totals 14 residues. CDR3 nucleotides: TGTGCCAGCAGCGCCTACAGGGGTTATACTGAAGCTTTCTTT. It specifies CASSAYRGYTEAFF.

This sequence joins TRBV5-1 and TRBJ2-1; D ambiguous. Germline assignment: CDR1 SGHRS and CDR2 YFSETQ. Trimming stripped 5 bases from V and 8 bases from J, with 8 bases between. The CDR3 totals 11 residues. As DNA, the CDR3 is TGCGCCAGCAGTTTTCAGGATGAGCAGTTCTTC. Translated: CASSFQDEQFF.

In DNA, the CDR3 is TGTGCCAGCAGCCCGAGTGGACAGGGTTGGGATGAGCAGTTCTTC. This codes for CASSPSGQGWDEQFF. V is TRBV7-2 and J is TRBJ2-1, with TRBD1 matching over 8 bases. The CDR3 runs 15 residues. CDR1 is SGHTA, CDR2 FQGNSA, per germline. The trim removed 5 bases at V and 8 bases at J, leaving 11 bases unmatched.

With regard to this clone: Within the sample, other DNA sequences also encode this same CDR3. This rearrangement joins TRBV29-1 to TRBJ2-7, with no clear D. CDR3 length equals 8 residues. Germline assignment: CDR1 SQVTM and CDR2 ANQGSEA. Trimming shortened V by 3 bases and J by 9 bases, and 3 bases separated the two germline ends. This chain's CDR3 is CSVEGQYF. The CDR3 nucleotides are TGCAGCGTTGAGGGGCAGTACTTC.

This clone appeared a single time. The chain is built from TRBV18 and TRBJ2-2; D is unclear. The CDR3 runs 13 residues. Germline V gene data show CDR1 as KGHSH and CDR2 as LQKENI. V was clipped by 3 bases and J by 1 base, with 3 bases between them. The chain's CDR3 is CASSPQNTGELFF. For the CDR3, the DNA is TGTGCCAGCTCACCTCAGAACACCGGGGAGCTGTTTTTT.

The chain joins TRBV14 to TRBJ1-6, with D possibly matching TRBD1 (6 bases). CDR3 length: 15 residues. Germline V lookup: CDR1 SGHDN, CDR2 FVKESK. The V and J ends lost 4 bases and 6 bases respectively, with 13 bases between them. The CDR3 nucleotides read TGTGCCAGCAGCCCCAATGGGGGGGCTAATTCACCCCTCCACTTT. It encodes CASSPNGGANSPLHF.

The rearrangement uses TRBV27 and TRBJ2-7, with D tentatively TRBD1 (5 bases). CDR1 and CDR2 from the germline V gene are MNHEY and SMNVEV (reference sequence). The CDR3 extends over 15 amino acids. Trimming pared 4 bases from V and 3 bases from J, leaving 16 bases between. CDR3 bases: TGTGCCAGCAGTTCCCCCCGGACATTAGTCTACGAGCAGTACTTC. It specifies CASSSPRTLVYEQYF.

This clone was observed a single time. CDR3 sequence: CASRATRAAFF. The CDR3 DNA reads TGCGCCAGCAGGGCGACCCGAGCGGCTTTCTTT. The rearrangement uses TRBV5-1 and TRBJ1-1, with no clear D. V lost 5 bases to trimming and J lost 11 bases, with 13 bases between them. Germline V lookup: CDR1 SGHRS, CDR2 YFSETQ. CDR3 length equals 11 residues. The whole variable domain, filled in from reference TRBV5-1 and TRBJ1-1, reads KAGVTQTPRYLIKTRGQQVTLSCSPISGHRSVSWYQQTPGQGLQFLFEYFSETQRNKGNFPGRFSGRQFSNSRSEMNVSTLELGDSALYLCASRATRAAFFGQGTRLTVV.

The chain employs TRBV14 and TRBJ1-1; D gene unclear. The germline V gene has CDR1 SGHDN and CDR2 FVKESK. CDR3 size: 12 residues. Trimming shortened V by 1 base and J by 11 bases, and 11 bases separated the two germline ends. The CDR3, as DNA: TGTGCCAGCAGCCAAGGGACCCGTGGGGCTTTCTTT. Its translation is CASSQGTRGAFF. Filled out from reference TRBV14 and TRBJ1-1, the complete variable domain reads EAGVTQFPSHSVIEKGQTVTLRCDPISGHDNLYWYRRVMGKEIKFLLHFVKESKQDESGMPNNRFLAERTGGTYSTLKVQPAELEDSGVYFCASSQGTRGAFFGQGTRLTVV.

CDR3 in amino acids: CASSYISNTGELFF. In nucleotides, the CDR3 is TGTGCCAGCAGCTATATCTCGAACACCGGGGAGCTGTTTTTT. The J gene is TRBJ2-2, the V gene TRBV2; D gene uncertain. Germline CDR1 reads SNHLY; CDR2 reads FYNNEI. V lost 6 bases to trimming and J lost 0 bases, with 8 bases between them. The CDR3 is 14 residues long.

This clone was picked up a small number of times. V usage is TRBV4-2 and J usage is TRBJ1-1; D remains ambiguous. The germline V gene has CDR1 LGHNA and CDR2 YNFKEQ. Trimming cost V 0 bases and J 4 bases, with 12 bases left between them. CDR3 length: 15 residues. The CDR3 DNA sequence: TGTGCCAGCAGCCAAGATAACAGTCACAGCACTGAAGCTTTCTTT. This sequence encodes CASSQDNSHSTEAFF.

The chain employs TRBV10-3 and TRBJ2-5; perhaps TRBD2 as D (5 bases). Trimming shortened V by 6 bases and J by 1 base, and 6 bases separated the two germline ends. This CDR3 has 12 amino acids. The germline V gene encodes CDR1 ENHRY and CDR2 SYGVKD. CDR3 coding DNA: TGTGCCATCAGGGGGAGCCAAGAGACCCAGTACTTC. Encoded protein: CAIRGSQETQYF.

This rearrangement joins TRBV5-1 to TRBJ2-3; 8 positions agree with TRBD1. With V trimmed by 1 base and J by 6 bases, 10 bases remained unmatched. Germline assignment: CDR1 SGHRS and CDR2 YFSETQ. The CDR3 runs 16 residues. The CDR3 DNA sequence: TGCGCCAGCAGCTTGCCCACTGGACAGGGTTTGGATACGCAGTATTTT. Protein: CASSLPTGQGLDTQYF.

This clone was detected a few times. CDR3 bases: TGTGCCAGCAGCTCAAGAGGGGGAGTATCCGAGCAGTACTTC. This codes for CASSSRGGVSEQYF. This rearrangement joins TRBV7-3 to TRBJ2-7, with D possibly TRBD1 on 6 matching bases. Germline V lookup: CDR1 SGHTA, CDR2 FQGTGA. This CDR3 is built from 14 residues. Trimming took 4 bases from V and 6 from J, leaving 16 bases between them.

This chain connects TRBV5-6 to TRBJ1-2; no firm D call. This CDR3 is 12 amino acids long. Germline V gives CDR1 SGHDT, CDR2 YYEEEE. The V end was cut by 4 bases, the J end by 10 bases, with 14 bases between. CDR3 amino acids: CASSLEGSVYTF. In DNA, the CDR3 is TGTGCCAGCAGCCTGGAAGGATCCGTCTACACCTTC.